A single sample gave rise to the 7 T cell receptor beta chains below, sequenced in a study of vaccination and CD4 T cells after COVID-19. The antigens of these receptors remain unknown. Treatment reported: roughly 10-day PBMC culture with coronavirus spike peptide pools or control peptides (ViraFEST assay). Sequencing of the DNA from cultured CD4+ T cells was carried out with the Oncomine TCR Beta short-read assay. MiXCR, applied by TCRdb to the PCR reads, yields one record per CDR3 protein. This sample has about 22,000 distinct CDR3 sequences, with over 25% found just once. Sequencing input: cultured CD4+ T cells from blood. These receptors all come from a human donor with COVID-19.

The CDR3 nucleotides are TGTGCCACCAGACAGGGGGCGCCGAACACTGAAGCTTTCTTT. This codes for CATRQGAPNTEAFF. The chain uses TRBV6-1 and TRBJ1-1; 10 nucleotides agree with TRBD1. The CDR3 runs to 14 residues. J lost 1 base, V lost 10 bases, and 6 bases had no gene match. Germline V gene sequence: CDR1 MNHNS, CDR2 SASEGT.

About this clonotype: Its ends do not fully match the called genes, so a read error is possible. The genes are TRBV6-1 and TRBJ2-2; 11 bases fit TRBD1. The CDR3 loop spans 15 amino acids. Germline V gene sequence: CDR1 MNHNS, CDR2 SASEGT. The CDR3 region has the DNA TGTGCCAGCAGAAGGGGACAGGGGGTTACCGGGGAGCCGTTTTTT. As protein: CASRRGQGVTGEPFF.

J is TRBJ2-1 and V is TRBV20-1, with D tentatively TRBD1 or TRBD2 (7 bases each). There are 15 residues in the CDR3. Trimming left V 1 base short and J 6 bases short, with 16 bases between. Germline V gene sequence: CDR1 DFQATT, CDR2 SNEGSKA (reference sequence). CDR3 amino acids: CSARGGGQLPNEQFF. In nucleotides, the CDR3 is TGCAGTGCTAGAGGGGGGGGACAGTTACCCAATGAGCAGTTCTTC.

V gene TRBV19 combines with J gene TRBJ1-6; D is unclear. Trimming took off 4 bases at V and 2 bases at J, with 6 bases between the two ends. CDR1 is LNHDA, CDR2 SQIVND, per germline (reference sequence). The CDR3 covers 14 residues. CDR3 region: CASSTTTYNSPLHF. Written as DNA, the CDR3 is TGTGCCAGTAGTACGACAACCTATAATTCACCCCTCCACTTT.

By frequency in the sample, this clonotype is medium-sized. V usage is TRBV11-2 and J usage is TRBJ1-5, with TRBD1 matching 7 bases. The trim removed 3 bases at V and 6 bases at J, leaving 5 bases unmatched. CDR3 length equals 14 residues. The germline gives CDR1 SGHAT, CDR2 FQNNGV. In DNA, the CDR3 is TGTGCCAGCAGCTTCGACAGGGCTGGTCAGCCCCAGCATTTT. It is translated as CASSFDRAGQPQHF.

This clonotype turned up a few times. V and J are TRBV6-2 or TRBV6-3 and TRBJ2-4; D gene uncertain. The CDR3 extends over 17 amino acids. The germline V and J ends were trimmed by 7 bases and 1 base, with 20 bases remaining between them. Germline CDR1 and CDR2: MNHEY and SVGEGT. As DNA, the CDR3 is TGTGCCAGCACCACTCATGGCGGCAGACCGGCCAAAAACATTCAGTACTTC. It translates to CASTTHGGRPAKNIQYF.

This clonotype has just a few counts. This chain joins TRBV6-2 or TRBV6-3 and TRBJ2-3, with TRBD1 identical over 7 bases. V shed 6 bases, J shed 1 base, and the junction held 13 bases outside the gene matches. Germline V CDR1 and CDR2: MNHEY, SVGEGT. This CDR3 contains 17 residues. CDR3 sequence reads: CASSFLRQGSGTDTQYF. The CDR3 nucleotides are TGTGCCAGCAGCTTTCTTCGACAGGGTTCGGGCACAGATACGCAGTATTTT.